The 32 T cell receptor beta chains given below trace back to one sample, sequenced in a study of T-cell reconstitution after alpha-beta-depleted transplantation in children. Unique molecular identifiers were incorporated during preparation of the TCRbeta library. TCRdb recomputed calls from the PCR reads with MiXCR, one row per CDR3 protein. Counted here are fewer than 550,000 distinct CDR3 sequences, about a sixth occurring once; the ten biggest clones make up less than 30%. Sequencing was performed on PBMCs, mostly from graft donor cells, taken 360 days after TCRalphabeta/CD19-depleted stem cell transplant. The receptors derive from a boy under two years old who had a stem cell transplant for Wiskott-Aldrich syndrome, so the T cells may come from the graft donor.

J is TRBJ2-7 and V is TRBV29-1, with 7 positions matching TRBD1. The CDR3 has 19 residues. The V gene's germline CDR1 is SQVTM and CDR2 ANQGSEA. Unmatched junction bases numbered 27, after V lost 8 bases and J lost 2 bases. The CDR3, as DNA: TGCAGCCCAGAGGGGGACAGTGATTTTCCGAGGGCCCTTACCTACGAGCAGTACTTC. It codes for CSPEGDSDFPRALTYEQYF.

Turning to this clonotype: A read error may account for a junction end that differs from germline. The V and J genes are TRBV28 and TRBJ1-6; D not resolved. Germline CDR1 reads MDHEN; CDR2 reads SYDVKM. The CDR3 has 12 amino acids. This chain's CDR3 is CASRSGISPLNF. In DNA, the CDR3 is TGTGCCAGCAGGAGCGGGATTTCACCCCTCAACTTT.

This clonotype was detected a few times. V usage is TRBV24-1 and J usage is TRBJ2-6; 7 bases map to TRBD1. Per the germline V gene, CDR1 is KGHDR and CDR2 is SFDVKD. J lost 4 bases, V lost 4 bases, and 15 bases had no gene match. The CDR3 covers 19 residues. The CDR3 is CATSDRLYPTGTGANVLTF. DNA for the CDR3: TGTGCCACCAGTGACCGTTTATATCCGACAGGGACCGGGGCCAACGTCCTGACTTTC.

A few counts support this clonotype. This chain links TRBV5-1 with TRBJ2-3; D remains unclear. CDR1 SGHRS and CDR2 YFSETQ come from the germline V gene. This CDR3 is built from 13 residues. Trimming took 0 bases from V and 3 from J, leaving 5 bases between them. CDR3 amino acids: CASSLVRTDTQYF. CDR3 coding DNA: TGCGCCAGCAGCTTGGTTCGTACAGATACGCAGTATTTT.

The chain links TRBV6-5 to TRBJ2-5, with D hard to call. Germline values: CDR1 MNHEY, CDR2 SVGAGI. Trimming took off 0 bases at V and 1 base at J, with 6 bases between the two ends. CDR3 length: 14 residues. The CDR3 protein is CASSYSPSQETQYF. CDR3 bases: TGTGCCAGCAGTTACTCACCCAGCCAAGAGACCCAGTACTTC.

In its sample, this clonotype was seen a few times. The chain carries TRBV4-1 and TRBJ1-1; D gene unclear. The CDR3 covers 15 residues. V was clipped by 1 base and J by 0 bases, with 9 bases between them. Germline values: CDR1 MGHRA, CDR2 YSYEKL. The CDR3 region is CASSQAHGVNTEAFF. The CDR3 DNA is TGCGCCAGCAGCCAAGCCCACGGGGTGAACACTGAAGCTTTCTTT.

In this sample, this clonotype turned up a few times. The V and J genes are TRBV5-1 and TRBJ1-3; TRBD1 might be the D (5 bases). There are 16 residues in the CDR3. Between the trimmed V and J ends, which lost 0 bases and 1 base, there was a span of 11 bases. Germline CDR1 is SGHRS and CDR2 is YFSETQ. CDR3 coding DNA: TGCGCCAGCAGCTTGGTAGGGGAGTCGTCTGGAAACACCATATATTTT. This translates into CASSLVGESSGNTIYF. Combining the CDR3 with reference TRBV5-1 and TRBJ1-3 gives the whole variable domain KAGVTQTPRYLIKTRGQQVTLSCSPISGHRSVSWYQQTPGQGLQFLFEYFSETQRNKGNFPGRFSGRQFSNSRSEMNVSTLELGDSALYLCASSLVGESSGNTIYFGEGSWLTVV.

The genes are TRBV6-5 and TRBJ2-3, with D unclear. This CDR3 spans 16 amino acids. The V gene lost 1 base and the J gene lost 0 bases, with 11 bases spanning the gap. Germline V gene data show CDR1 as MNHEY and CDR2 as SVGAGI. In DNA form, the CDR3 reads TGTGCCAGCAGTTACTTTGTAGGTTCTAGCACAGATACGCAGTATTTT. The encoded protein is CASSYFVGSSTDTQYF.

This clonotype was seen repeatedly, ten times or more. The chain recombines TRBV4-2 with TRBJ2-2; 7 bases are a match to TRBD2. Germline V gene sequence: CDR1 LGHNA, CDR2 YNFKEQ. The CDR3 contains 15 residues. After removal of 4 bases from V and 2 bases from J, the junction contained 4 bases not matched to a gene. CDR3 bases: TGTGCCAGCAGCCTGCGGGAGCCTAACACCGGGGAGCTGTTTTTT. It translates to CASSLREPNTGELFF.

This chain joins TRBV6-5 and TRBJ1-1; D is possibly TRBD1 (5 bases). There are 16 residues in the CDR3. Trimming pared 0 bases from V and 5 bases from J, leaving 16 bases between. Germline V gene lookup returns CDR1 MNHEY and CDR2 SVGAGI. Here the CDR3 reads CASSYSRTREDTEAFF. For the CDR3, the DNA is TGTGCCAGCAGTTACTCAAGGACCAGGGAGGATACTGAAGCTTTCTTT.

The chain recombines TRBV7-2 with TRBJ2-7; 9 bases match TRBD2. This CDR3 comprises 17 residues. CDR1 and CDR2 (germline): SGHTA, FQGNSA. V lost 2 bases to trimming and J lost 2 bases; unmatched junction nucleotides: 10. The CDR3 sequence is CASSLRGTSSFPYEQYF. The CDR3 coding sequence is TGTGCCAGCAGCTTAAGAGGGACTAGCTCCTTTCCCTACGAGCAGTACTTC.

V is TRBV12-3 or TRBV12-4 and J is TRBJ2-1; 11 positions match TRBD2. Trimming cost V 7 bases and J 6 bases; bases outside gene matches: 8. The CDR3 loop spans 15 amino acids. The CDR3 spells CASINLAGGGNEQFF. CDR3 coding DNA: TGTGCCAGCATCAATCTAGCGGGGGGTGGCAATGAGCAGTTCTTC.

The CDR3 spells CASSQVGISTEAFF. The CDR3 DNA reads TGTGCCAGCAGCCAAGTAGGGATCAGCACTGAAGCTTTCTTT. The chain employs TRBV3-1 and TRBJ1-1; unclear D gene. CDR1 is LGHDT and CDR2 is YNNKEL in the germline V gene (reference sequence). Deletions cut 1 base from V and 4 bases from J, with 10 bases between. The CDR3 extends over 14 amino acids.

This clonotype was seen a handful of times. The chain joins TRBV12-3 or TRBV12-4 to TRBJ2-2; 10 bases map to TRBD1. The ends lost 3 bases at V and 6 bases at J; junction bases unmatched: 10. The CDR3 extends over 17 amino acids. For the CDR3, the DNA is TGTGCCAGCAGTTTTGGGCCCGGGACAGGGGAAGCCGGGGAGCTGTTTTTT. Amino acids: CASSFGPGTGEAGELFF.

This clonotype was counted between two and nine times. The chain links TRBV25-1 to TRBJ2-7; 9 bases agree with TRBD2. V shed 5 bases, J shed 5 bases, and the junction held 10 bases outside the gene matches. Germline V CDR1 and CDR2: MGHDK, SYGVNS. This CDR3 comprises 15 residues. Here the CDR3 reads CASSSGLAGFNEQYF. CDR3 nucleotide sequence: TGTGCCAGCAGTTCGGGACTAGCAGGATTTAACGAGCAGTACTTC.

The chain employs TRBV28 and TRBJ1-4, with a possible D match to TRBD1 (5 bases). Germline CDR1 reads MDHEN; CDR2 reads SYDVKM. The CDR3 contains 13 residues. Trimming cost V 8 bases and J 8 bases, with 15 bases left between them. The CDR3 DNA reads TGTGCCAGCGTTGGGAGGGGACGCGAAAAACTGTTTTTT. The encoded protein is CASVGRGREKLFF.

This clonotype was detected only a few times. The chain joins TRBV6-5 to TRBJ2-3; D unclear. Germline CDR1 MNHEY, CDR2 SVGAGI. The V end lost 0 bases, the J end lost 1 base, and 8 bases lay between the germline ends. The CDR3 contains 15 residues. Here the CDR3 DNA reads TGTGCCAGCAGTTACTCATGGGCGCGCACAGATACGCAGTATTTT. Its protein product is CASSYSWARTDTQYF.

The chain is built from TRBV7-6 and TRBJ2-5, with a tentative D call TRBD2 (7 bases). This CDR3 is built from 13 residues. Per the germline V gene, CDR1 is SGHVS and CDR2 is FNYEAQ. For the CDR3, the DNA is TGTCCCGGGGGGCTAGCGGTCCAAGAGACCCAGTACTTC. It translates to CPGGLAVQETQYF. The entire variable domain, with the rest obtained from reference TRBV7-6 and TRBJ2-5, is as follows: GAGVSQSPRYKVTKRGQDVALRCDPISGHVSLYWYRQALGQGPEFLTYFNYEAQQDKSGLPNDRFSAERPEGSISTLTIQRTEQRDSAMYRCPGGLAVQETQYFGPGTRLLVL.

The chain recombines TRBV2 with TRBJ1-1; maybe TRBD1 (6 bases). The CDR3 covers 13 residues. Trimming removed 8 bases at V and 4 bases at J, with 14 bases between. Germline V gene data show CDR1 as SNHLY and CDR2 as FYNNEI. The CDR3 DNA reads as TGTGCCAGCCGAAGAGGGGGGGGCACTGAAGCTTTCTTT. It yields the protein CASRRGGGTEAFF.

The genes are TRBV2 and TRBJ2-5; TRBD1 might be the D (6 bases). The V end was cut by 2 bases, the J end by 5 bases, with 15 bases between. The CDR3 spans 15 residues. CDR1 and CDR2 (germline): SNHLY, FYNNEI. CDR3 nucleotide sequence: TGTGCCAGCAGTGAAATTAATACAGGGTTTGAGACCCAGTACTTC. Protein: CASSEINTGFETQYF.

This chain connects TRBV2 to TRBJ2-7, with D hard to call. CDR3 length: 15 amino acids. CDR1 SNHLY and CDR2 FYNNEI come from the germline V gene. Trimming took 2 bases from V and 7 from J, leaving 18 bases between them. The CDR3 nucleotides read TGTGCCAGCAGTGAATGGACGCCTCCTTTGGGAGAGCAGTACTTC. Protein sequence: CASSEWTPPLGEQYF. The full variable domain, its missing parts supplied by reference TRBV2 and TRBJ2-7, is EPEVTQTPSHQVTQMGQEVILRCVPISNHLYFYWYRQILGQKVEFLVSFYNNEISEKSEIFDDQFSVERPDGSNFTLKIRSTKLEDSAMYFCASSEWTPPLGEQYFGPGTRLTVT.

A few counts support this clonotype. V usage is TRBV7-2 and J usage is TRBJ2-3; the D is unclear. V was pared by 4 bases and J by 0 bases, with 11 bases between. This CDR3 contains 15 residues. Germline assignment: CDR1 SGHTA and CDR2 FQGNSA. The CDR3 is CASSSIAWSTDTQYF. CDR3 sequence (DNA): TGTGCCAGCAGCTCGATTGCTTGGAGCACAGATACGCAGTATTTT.

This sequence joins TRBV10-3 and TRBJ2-7; no clear D gene. V lost 0 bases, J lost 2 bases, and 11 bases lay in between. This CDR3 is 15 amino acids long. Germline V lookup: CDR1 ENHRY, CDR2 SYGVKD. The CDR3 coding sequence is TGTGCCATCAGTGAGTCTTTGATTAGGACCTACGAGCAGTACTTC. This sequence encodes CAISESLIRTYEQYF.

The chain recombines TRBV29-1 with TRBJ2-3; D ambiguous. V lost 0 bases to trimming and J lost 2 bases, with 9 bases between them. Germline CDR1 is SQVTM and CDR2 is ANQGSEA. The CDR3 spans 14 residues. The CDR3 spells CSVEDESFTDTQYF. DNA for the CDR3: TGCAGCGTTGAAGATGAGAGCTTCACAGATACGCAGTATTTT.

The J gene is TRBJ2-5, the V gene TRBV7-8; 8 nucleotides match TRBD2. J gave up 0 bases and V 0 bases, and 12 bases lay outside the gene matches. Germline V gene sequence: CDR1 SGHVS, CDR2 FQNEAQ. CDR3 length: 19 residues. CDR3 sequence (DNA): TGTGCCAGCAGCTTAGCCCCCACGGGAGGGGTTAAGTACCAAGAGACCCAGTACTTC. This gives the protein CASSLAPTGGVKYQETQYF.

The CDR3 DNA reads as TGCGCCAGCAGCCCGTCCTCCCTTTTTAAGGCATCCTACGAGCAGTACTTC. Translated: CASSPSSLFKASYEQYF. This sequence joins TRBV5-1 and TRBJ2-7; D not certain. V was cut by 4 bases and J by 1 base, with 21 bases left in between. CDR1 and CDR2 (germline): SGHRS, YFSETQ. There are 17 residues in the CDR3.

This clonotype was seen a few times. This sequence joins TRBV27 and TRBJ2-1; 8 nucleotides match TRBD2. The CDR3 has 15 amino acids. Germline V gene data show CDR1 as MNHEY and CDR2 as SMNVEV (reference sequence). V shed 2 bases and J 10 bases; nucleotides not matched to a gene: 10. The CDR3 loop reads CASSLPGTRVAEQFF. The CDR3 DNA reads as TGTGCCAGCAGTTTACCCGGGACTAGGGTGGCCGAGCAGTTCTTC.

This clonotype was counted a few times. The V and J genes are TRBV5-1 and TRBJ1-1; D is unclear. There are 15 residues in the CDR3. Trimming stripped 1 base from V and 3 bases from J, with 13 bases between. Germline-derived CDR1 and CDR2 are SGHRS and YFSETQ. Here the CDR3 DNA reads TGCGCCAGCAGCTTGTGGGGATTTTCAGACACTGAAGCTTTCTTT. Protein: CASSLWGFSDTEAFF.

The chain is built from TRBV6-5 and TRBJ2-7; D is unresolved. This CDR3 has 16 residues. The germline CDR1 and CDR2 sequences are MNHEY and SVGAGI. The V and J ends lost 0 bases and 0 bases respectively, with 12 bases between them. The CDR3 sequence is CASSYSNGFSSYEQYF. For the CDR3, the DNA is TGTGCCAGCAGTTACTCGAACGGGTTTAGCTCCTACGAGCAGTACTTC.

The CDR3 coding sequence is TGCGCCAGCAGCCAAGACCCTCCCGGGACTAGGGTCACCGGGGAGCTGTTTTTT. It codes for CASSQDPPGTRVTGELFF. V and J are TRBV4-1 and TRBJ2-2; 8 bases agree with TRBD2. CDR1 and CDR2 from the germline V gene are MGHRA and YSYEKL. This CDR3 comprises 18 residues. With V trimmed by 0 bases and J by 4 bases, 10 bases remained unmatched.

This clonotype was recorded many times. The gene calls are TRBV5-1 and TRBJ1-2; D remains unclear. The length of the CDR3 is 14 residues. Germline CDR1 reads SGHRS; CDR2 reads YFSETQ. V was trimmed by 3 bases and J by 0 bases, leaving 9 bases between them. As DNA, the CDR3 is TGCGCCAGCAGCTATGGACGGACTAACTATGGCTACACCTTC. This translates into CASSYGRTNYGYTF. Full variable domain (outside the CDR3, taken from reference TRBV5-1 and TRBJ1-2): KAGVTQTPRYLIKTRGQQVTLSCSPISGHRSVSWYQQTPGQGLQFLFEYFSETQRNKGNFPGRFSGRQFSNSRSEMNVSTLELGDSALYLCASSYGRTNYGYTFGSGTRLTVV.

The V call is TRBV2, the J call TRBJ2-1; 9 positions agree with TRBD2. This CDR3 is built from 15 residues. V shed 1 base and J 10 bases; nucleotides not matched to a gene: 8. Looked up from germline, CDR1 is SNHLY and CDR2 is FYNNEI. The CDR3 coding sequence is TGTGCCAGCAGTGAAGAGGTTAGCGGGAGCGGGGAGCAGTTCTTC. This encodes CASSEEVSGSGEQFF.